This T cell receptor (beta chain) was sequenced for a study of T cells in localized non-small cell lung cancer. The study's findings and limits: A raised T cell density in blood coincided with lengthier overall survival.

This clone was seen only once. No antigen is known for it. The assay was immunoSEQ multiplex PCR, and TCRdb's table has in-frame clones only and misses some. The sample records fewer than 35,000 clones, around nine tenths being singletons. The sample in question was peripheral blood, obtained before any cancer treatment. The source of this sequence is a female donor at least 60 years old with stage I lung adenocarcinoma.

In nucleotides, the CDR3 is TGTGCCAGCAGCTCTTCTCGGACCCTCCACAATGAGCAGTTCTTC. Amino acid sequence: CASSSSRTLHNEQFF. The J gene is TRBJ2-1, the V gene TRBV7-2; D is undetermined. With 4 bases removed from V and 5 bases from J, the gap between germline ends came to 15 bases. Looked up from germline, CDR1 is SGHTA and CDR2 is FQGNSA. The length of the CDR3 is 15 residues.